The source of this T cell receptor beta chain is a study of CD8+ T cells in alopecia areata. About the research overall: Treatment with tofacitinib (6 to 18 months) was followed by 6 months off drug.

Extracted RNA was reverse transcribed, and the resulting cDNA served as sequencing template. Produced via immunoSEQ multiplex PCR; TCRdb's table is partial and in-frame only. This sample yields 150,000 to 200,000 clones, of which 60% are seen a single time; approximately 1% belongs to the top ten. Stated treatment: oral pan-JAK inhibitor, 5-10 mg twice daily. Researchers picked out CD4+ and CD8+ T cells from PBMCs by sorting. The V and J ends lost 0 bases and 13 bases respectively, with 15 bases between them. This CDR3 has 13 amino acids. CDR1 and CDR2 (germline): KGHSH, LQKENI. This chain connects TRBV18 to TRBJ1-1, with D perhaps matching TRBD1 (5 bases). This TCR was recovered from a human donor with alopecia areata. The material was CD4+ T cells sorted from blood, obtained at week 24, from a patient treated with tofacitinib. The CDR3 reads CASSPPDIWGSFF. CDR3 nucleotide sequence: TGTGCCAGCTCACCACCGGATATTTGGGGGAGTTTCTTT.